The TCR beta chain described here comes from a study of cytomegalovirus exposure and HLA in healthy donors. Study results and caveats: CMV serostatus was the only immune exposure information that was available. In a later analysis, across HLA loci, associated TCR counts were highest for DRB1, lowest for HLA-C.

Primers for the PCR totalled 60 Vbeta and 13 Jbeta. Some clones are missing from TCRdb's copy, which holds only in-frame ones; the method was immunoSEQ multiplex PCR. Seen here are some 100,000 clones, approximately 80% observed once, and the top ten hold around 5%. Points on this clone: Its cognate antigen is unknown.

The germline V gene encodes CDR1 SGHRS and CDR2 YFSETQ. The CDR3 length is 12 residues. Trimming left V 3 bases short and J 1 base short, with 4 bases between. This TCR derives from a man aged 45-65 years in good health and CMV-seropositive. Sequencing input: PBMCs. The V call is TRBV5-1, the J call TRBJ2-5, with D hard to call. The CDR3 nucleotides are TGCGCCAGCAGCTCGTTCCAAGAGACCCAGTACTTC. Its translation is CASSSFQETQYF.